The clone carrying this T cell receptor beta chain showed up just a few times. Its antigen remains unidentified. The data are from a study of early T cells in non-severe SARS-CoV-2 infection. Study-level information: The chains were unpaired, and the sequenced material was bulk RNA from unsorted whole blood. Points from the study as a whole: VDJdb-based annotation leaned toward anti-spike CD8 responses and missed private and CD4 specificities.

Attachment of unique molecular identifiers was made to individual cDNA molecules. MiXCR, applied by TCRdb to the 5' RACE reads, yields one record per CDR3 protein. Altogether tens of thousands of distinct CDR3 sequences are present, approximately 13% being singletons, with the ten largest covering 2.5% to 3.5%. The sequence came from an adult who was a healthcare worker with PCR-confirmed SARS-CoV-2 infection or an uninfected control (not recorded which). The sequenced sample was whole blood, obtained at baseline.

The CDR3 DNA is TGTGCCAGCAGTCCCCGGCCTAACTATGGCTACACCTTC. This encodes CASSPRPNYGYTF. The chain recombines TRBV12-3 or TRBV12-4 with TRBJ1-2; D not resolved. This CDR3 region has 13 residues. V was cut by 5 bases and J by 0 bases, with 7 bases left in between.